A selection of T cell receptor beta chains follows, all from one sample in a study of identical twins. From the 5' RACE reads, TCRdb called clonotypes with MiXCR, one entry per CDR3 protein. In the table there are 200,000 to 250,000 distinct CDR3 sequences, 5% to 7% of which are singletons. The same data also went into a second study, on T cells expressing NK-cell markers.

Sequencing input: CD8+ T cells sorted from blood. All receptors come from a woman younger than 35 in good health. Both conserved end residues are part of each CDR3. The order of the fields is V gene, J gene, D gene, clone size, CDR3 DNA, CDR3 protein. A D gene is named only where the DNA matches it firmly. Size is omitted from some rows. Given values are once, few, many or a class for expanded clones.

TRBV5-5	TRBJ1-2	-	many	TGTGCCAGCAGCCTATGGACTGGGCATGGCTACACCTTC	CASSLWTGHGYTF
TRBV2	TRBJ1-2	-	few	TGTGCCAGCAAGGAGATAAACTATGGCTACACCTTC	CASKEINYGYTF
TRBV20-1	TRBJ1-2	-	-	TGCAGTGCAATGACAAATCTTAACTATGGCTACACCTTC	CSAMTNLNYGYTF
TRBV15	TRBJ1-5	-	few	TGTGCCACCAGGAGGCGGCCTGACTCCCGGCAGCCCCAGCATTTT	CATRRRPDSRQPQHF
TRBV5-5	TRBJ2-2	-	-	TGTGCCAGCAGCAGGGACACTCGAGGGCACACCGGGGAGCTGTTTTTT	CASSRDTRGHTGELFF
TRBV9	TRBJ2-1	TRBD2	few	TGTGCCAGCAGCGGTAGCGGGGGCAATTACAATGAGCAGTTCTTC	CASSGSGGNYNEQFF
TRBV29-1	TRBJ1-3	-	-	TGCAGCGGTCAGGGTCGCGGAAACACCATATATTTT	CSGQGRGNTIYF
TRBV9	TRBJ2-7	TRBD1	few	TGTGCCAGCAGCGCCGGGACAGGGCCCTACGAGCAGTACTTC	CASSAGTGPYEQYF
TRBV29-1	TRBJ2-3	-	-	TGCAGCGTTGTCCTGGCCCCCACAGATACGCAGTATTTT	CSVVLAPTDTQYF
TRBV11-2	TRBJ1-1	-	few	TGTGCCAGCAGCTCTACAAGGGGTGCTGGCACTGAAGCTTTCTTT	CASSSTRGAGTEAFF
TRBV5-4	TRBJ1-1	-	-	TGTGCCAGCAGCCCCGACACCGGGCGAGCTTTCTTT	CASSPDTGRAFF
TRBV19	TRBJ2-1	TRBD2	-	TGTGCCAGTAGTATGGTACGGGAGGTAGACAATGAGCAGTTCTTC	CASSMVREVDNEQFF
TRBV29-1	TRBJ2-7	TRBD2	many	TGCAGCGTGACCGGGACTAGCTCCTACGAGCAGTACTTC	CSVTGTSSYEQYF
TRBV5-6	TRBJ2-1	TRBD1	many	TGTGCCAGCAGCTTCGGGACAGGGAGCAATGAGCAGTTCTTC	CASSFGTGSNEQFF
TRBV12-3/TRBV12-4	TRBJ1-1	-	many	TGTGCCAGCAGTATGACAGCGAACACTGAAGCTTTCTTT	CASSMTANTEAFF
TRBV7-9	TRBJ2-7	-	few	TGTGCCAGCACCAAAATCGGCGGGCCAAGCTCCTACGAGCAGTACTTC	CASTKIGGPSSYEQYF
TRBV12-3/TRBV12-4	TRBJ1-1	-	-	TGTGCCACCACGTTTGGCGGTGGAGAAGCTTTCTTT	CATTFGGGEAFF
TRBV27	TRBJ1-1	-	few	TGTGCCAGCAGTTTATCGGGGGGGGCTCCCACTGAAGCTTTCTTT	CASSLSGGAPTEAFF
TRBV7-6	TRBJ2-2	-	-	TGTGCCAGCACCAAACACCGAAGGAGGAACACCGGGGAGCTGTTTTTT	CASTKHRRRNTGELFF
TRBV9	TRBJ2-7	-	many	TGTGCCAGCAGCGTAGGAGGCGATACCTACGAGCAGTACTTC	CASSVGGDTYEQYF
TRBV9	TRBJ1-4	-	few	TGTGCCAGCAGCTCCCAAGGTGAAAAACTGTTTTTT	CASSSQGEKLFF
TRBV10-3	TRBJ2-1	-	-	TGTGCCATCAGCACTCGGGGAGGGGGCTATGTCTACAATGAGCAGTTCTTC	CAISTRGGGYVYNEQFF
TRBV6-5	TRBJ1-3	TRBD1	many	TGTGCCAGCAGTTATTGGGGACAGGGAAGTGTCGGAAACACCATATATTTT	CASSYWGQGSVGNTIYF
TRBV30	TRBJ2-1	TRBD2	few	TGTGCCTGGAGTGTAGGCGGGAGTGATGAGCAGTTCTTC	CAWSVGGSDEQFF
TRBV20-1	TRBJ2-1	TRBD2	-	TGCAGTGCTAGAATGGATAGAGTTGTACCCTGGGGGGGGACTTTGAATGAGCAGTTCTTC	CSARMDRVVPWGGTLNEQFF
TRBV12-3/TRBV12-4	TRBJ1-5	-	many	TGTGCCAGCAGTCCATACAGGGAGGTCCAGCCCCAGCATTTT	CASSPYREVQPQHF
TRBV21-1	TRBJ2-7	-	many	TGTGCCAGCAGCAAAGAAGAGGACTCCTACGAGCAGTACTTC	CASSKEEDSYEQYF
TRBV6-8	TRBJ2-7	-	-	TGTGCCAGCGACTTACACGAGCAGTACTTC	CASDLHEQYF
TRBV12-3/TRBV12-4	TRBJ2-2	TRBD2	many	TGTGCCAGCAGTTCACCGGGACTAGTTTATGTCGGGGAGCTGTTTTTT	CASSSPGLVYVGELFF
TRBV15	TRBJ2-1	-	few	TGTGCCACCAGCAGTCCACCCTACAATGAGCAGTTCTTC	CATSSPPYNEQFF
TRBV12-3/TRBV12-4	TRBJ1-5	-	-	TGTGCCAGCAGATCCGGTAATCAGCCCCAGCATTTT	CASRSGNQPQHF
TRBV4-1	TRBJ2-7	-	many	TGCGCCAGCAGCCAAGTAGCGGTTAGCAGCGGAAGCTCCTACGAGCAGTACTTC	CASSQVAVSSGSSYEQYF
TRBV6-2/TRBV6-3	TRBJ1-1	-	few	TGTGCCAGCAGTTACGTGCCAAACACTGAAGCTTTCTTT	CASSYVPNTEAFF
TRBV20-1	TRBJ2-7	TRBD2	many	TGCAGTGCTAGAAAGCGGGAGAGTGAGCAGTACTTC	CSARKRESEQYF
TRBV20-1	TRBJ2-7	TRBD1	many	TGCAGTGCTAGACCGGACAGGGTGTTTGTTTACGAGCAGTACTTC	CSARPDRVFVYEQYF
TRBV21-1	TRBJ1-1	-	-	TGTGCCAGCCTAAATGGGGACAGGGAATGGAACACTGAAGCTTTCTTT	CASLNGDREWNTEAFF
TRBV29-1	TRBJ1-5	-	few	TGCAGCGTTGGGGGGGATCAGCCCCAGCATTTT	CSVGGDQPQHF
TRBV27	TRBJ1-2	-	few	TGTGCCAGCAGTTCTATACCAGGACAGAGTAATGGCTACACCTTC	CASSSIPGQSNGYTF
TRBV7-9	TRBJ1-4	-	few	TGTGCCAGCAGCTCCCTGGACACAGGAAATGAAAAACTGTTTTTT	CASSSLDTGNEKLFF
TRBV12-3/TRBV12-4	TRBJ2-1	-	few	TGTGCCAGCAGTTCGACGCCGGGGGCGGGAGCTTCTAATGAGCAGTTCTTC	CASSSTPGAGASNEQFF
TRBV6-2/TRBV6-3	TRBJ2-3	-	few	TGTGCCGTTGGTACGGTCTGGGTATCAACAGATACGCAGTATTTT	CAVGTVWVSTDTQYF
TRBV27	TRBJ1-4	-	many	TGTGCCAGCAGTTTATTCAGGGGTCGGAATGAAAAACTGTTTTTT	CASSLFRGRNEKLFF
TRBV7-9	TRBJ1-1	-	many	TGTGCCAGCAGCTTAGGGGGACACCTGAACACTGAAGCTTTCTTT	CASSLGGHLNTEAFF
TRBV6-1	TRBJ1-1	-	many	TGTGCCAGCAGCCACGGCGGGGGGGCTGAAGCTTTCTTT	CASSHGGGAEAFF
TRBV6-2/TRBV6-3	TRBJ2-7	-	many	TGTGCCAGCAGTCCCTCCTACGAGCAGTACTTC	CASSPSYEQYF
TRBV11-2	TRBJ2-1	TRBD2	few	TGTGCCAGCAGCAGAGGACTAGCGGGGGCCCGACGGGGCGACAATGAGCAGTTCTTC	CASSRGLAGARRGDNEQFF
TRBV27	TRBJ2-5	-	-	-	CASSTSGGHETQYF
TRBV15	TRBJ1-1	TRBD1	few	TGTGCCACCAGCAGCGGCAGGGACAGGGAAGCTTTCTTT	CATSSGRDREAFF
TRBV12-3/TRBV12-4	TRBJ2-7	-	many	TGTGCCAGCAGTTTAATTGTCACACGGGCCGAGCAGTACTTC	CASSLIVTRAEQYF
TRBV29-1	TRBJ2-7	TRBD2	few	TGCAGCGTCGGTGCTAGCGGGGCCCCGGAGCAGTACTTC	CSVGASGAPEQYF